This TCR beta chain was captured in a study of a mutant IDH1 vaccine in newly diagnosed glioma (dated by TCRdb to the early 2020s). Looking at the study overall: Patients were given eight vaccinations, in weeks 1, 3, 5, 7, 11, 15, 19 and 23, which matched visits V03 through V10. Vaccination was initiated 4-6 weeks after radiotherapy alone, or concurrently with temozolomide cycles in the chemotherapy-containing groups. Of the roughly 32 patients who were treated, 62.5% were male and about 40% were female, and the mean age was about 40 years. Prior to enrollment, patients had been given standard therapy consisting of radiotherapy alone, temozolomide alone, or radiochemotherapy with temozolomide, with the combination given to most patients. Peripheral blood samples were drawn at six visits, namely V03 (baseline), V05, V07, V10, V12 and V13. For exploratory analyses, longitudinal TCRB deep sequencing was carried out in approximately 25 treated patients wherever samples were available.

In the paper's terms, the time point label means: week 23, last vaccination. Each vaccine dose, consisting of 300 ug of a 20-mer mutant IDH1 peptide in Montanide, was administered subcutaneously with topical imiquimod. Newly diagnosed WHO grade 3 or 4 IDH1-mutant astrocytomas showing loss of nuclear ATRX were present in the donors. The samples were drawn from NOA16, a multicentre, single-arm, open-label phase I trial in Germany that tested a mutant IDH1 peptide vaccine in humans for the first time. Genomic DNA for TCRB sequencing was isolated from EDTA blood with the DNeasy Blood and Tissue Kit. As to this clone: Its target antigen remains unknown. No qualities accompany the bases; no much larger clone lies one base away.

The library was generated by the immunoSEQ multiplex PCR assay. Rearranged TCR beta chain sequences were amplified with the hsTCRB Kit following the manufacturer's protocol. Sequencing of TCRB libraries was carried out on an Illumina MiSeq. The original methods were these. Demultiplexing, trimming and gene mapping were performed with the kit vendor's proprietary platform. TCRdb limited this immuneACCESS table to in-frame rearrangements with V and J called. A share of clones is missing; checked studies link under half to unresolved V genes, and the rest is unexplained. V and J calls and clone size are those listed in that table; D and trimming were worked out from the DNA. Within this sample are about 53,000 clones, with about 81% of them counted one time only. Around 8.4% of the sample is in the top ten clones. Overall results and qualifications from the work: PBMC samples for TCRB deep sequencing were selected based on availability. The authors noted that analyses of patient blood samples could not be reproduced because of sample limitations. Immune responses induced by the vaccine were seen in approximately 92% of patients across multiple MHC alleles. Changes in the top peripheral T cell clonotypes picked up by TCRB sequencing did not appear to be linked to pseudoprogression.

Trimming takes 6 bases from V and 3 bases from J, and the germline ends sit 11 bases apart. The CDR3 runs 13 amino acids, cysteine and phenylalanine included. CDR3 DNA only is kept here, 39 bases in frame from base 1. CDR1 LNHDA and CDR2 SQIVND are derived from the germline V gene (reference sequence). The sample consisted of PBMCs, taken from a glioma patient whose treatment included an IDH1 peptide vaccine. The TCR originated in a middle-aged woman with glioma. Some clones in this sample may be carry-over from other donors' samples. The sequence links TRBV19 to TRBJ1-2; D gene: possibly TRBD1, on 6 matching bases. The nucleotides are TGTGCCAGTAGAGCAGGGGTCGACTATGGCTACACCTTC. It translates to CASRAGVDYGYTF.